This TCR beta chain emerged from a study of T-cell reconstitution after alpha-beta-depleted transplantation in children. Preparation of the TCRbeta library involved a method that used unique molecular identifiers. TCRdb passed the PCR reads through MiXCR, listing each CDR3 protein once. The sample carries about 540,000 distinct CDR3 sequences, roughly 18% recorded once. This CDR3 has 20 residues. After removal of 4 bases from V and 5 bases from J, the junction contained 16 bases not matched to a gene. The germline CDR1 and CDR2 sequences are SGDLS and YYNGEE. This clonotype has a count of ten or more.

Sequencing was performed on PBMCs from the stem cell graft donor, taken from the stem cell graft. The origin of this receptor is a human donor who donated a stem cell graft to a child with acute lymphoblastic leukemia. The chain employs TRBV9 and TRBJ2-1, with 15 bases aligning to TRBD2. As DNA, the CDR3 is TGTGCCAGCAGCCCCTCCCTACAGGGTTGGACTAGCGGGAGGGACAATGAGCAGTTCTTC. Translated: CASSPSLQGWTSGRDNEQFF.